This T cell receptor (beta chain) was identified during a study of regulatory T cells. Study outcomes and limitations: In patients, unique TRB V-J pairs were restricted and V/J usage skewed, especially in Tregs. Shannon entropy was nonsignificantly lower in patient CD8+ T cells than control CD8+ cells.

V lost 3 bases and J lost 5; bases outside the gene matches: 5. This CDR3 contains 13 residues. Per germline, CDR1 SQVTM and CDR2 ANQGSEA. Note on this clone: Its cognate antigen is unknown.

Primers: 52 TRBV forward and 13 TRBJ reverse. TCRdb's table, derived via immunoSEQ multiplex PCR, lists solely in-frame clones and lacks some. The table has some 10,000 clones, approximately 87% seen once; the top ten hold over 9.5%. The V and J genes are TRBV29-1 and TRBJ1-2; 8 positions match TRBD1. Sequencing was performed on CD8+ T cells sorted from blood. The TCR sequence derives from a person aged 18-29 years with CD3G deficiency. This chain's CDR3 is CSVETGEEYGYTF. CDR3 sequence (DNA): TGCAGCGTTGAGACAGGGGAGGAGTATGGCTACACCTTC.